This record concerns one T cell receptor beta chain sequence. Its antigen specificity is not known. No base-level quality is on record; no much larger clone is a single base apart. TCR beta libraries were generated from genomic DNA with the immunoSEQ kit, following the manufacturer's recommendations. Library preparation used a first multiplex PCR with proprietary primers, then a second PCR adding unique barcodes, with bead cleanups after each round. A positive control reaction and a negative control reaction, both provided in the kit, were run with every batch of samples. The final libraries were assessed on an Agilent 4200 TapeStation D1000 ScreenTape, pooled by volume, and quantified by qPCR. Sequencing was performed on an Illumina NextSeq500 with a MidOutput 150-cycle cartridge, and 156 Read1 and 15 Index1 cycles were run with kit custom primers. The pooled library was loaded at 0.75 to 1 pM, and roughly 20% PhiX control was spiked in. The study's processing was this. Vendor-processed data were analyzed in R, with a clonotype defined as all T cells sharing the same CDR3 nucleotide sequence. In the clone abundance analyses, frequencies in each sample were normalized to that sample's 10,000 most abundant clones. Before analysis, public T cell clones were removed, and these numbered fewer than five per sample on average. Tumor-enriched clonotypes and baseline blood-enriched clonotypes were defined as those with an abundance difference of at least 32-fold between compartments. A beta-binomial differential abundance model was used to identify clonotypes that were expanded or contracted between blood time points. Tumor-blood repertoire similarity was measured with the Baroni-Urbani and Buser coefficient, and groups were compared using two-tailed Wilcoxon tests in R. Drawn from immuneACCESS, this table holds only the in-frame rearrangements with V and J called that TCRdb kept. Clones are partly lost; checked studies trace under half to an unresolved V gene and leave the rest unexplained. That table gives V, J and clone size, and the DNA gave D and trimming. In all, the sample holds 95,000 to 150,000 clones, and around 85% of those were seen once. The top ten clones comprise roughly 6% of the sample.

The entry originates in a study of radiation and T cells in renal cell carcinoma (dated by TCRdb to 2018 to 2020). For the study in its entirety: Samples were obtained from a clinical trial, in which 15 Gy stereotactic body radiation therapy was delivered to primary renal cell carcinomas and nephrectomy was performed 4 weeks later. In the 45 to 65 samples combined, several million unique CDR3 nucleotide sequences were found, encoding 3,000,000 or so unique CDR3 amino acid sequences. In total, roughly 51 samples underwent TCR beta sequencing: roughly 26 tumors plus 27 peripheral blood samples.

There are 14 amino acids in the CDR3, from cysteine to phenylalanine inclusive. Only CDR3 DNA remains: 42 bases, in frame from the first base. V is pruned by 6 bases and J by 4 bases, leaving 6 bases of the junction without a gene match. In the germline V gene (reference sequence), CDR1 corresponds to LNHDA and CDR2 to SQIVND. What this sample's time point label stands for: blood 2 weeks post-SBRT. The sample's treatment or condition label is to be understood as: 15 Gy SBRT to primary tumor, nephrectomy 4 weeks later. To follow tumor-enriched clonotypes, serial peripheral blood was collected from radiation-treated patients at baseline and at 2 weeks and 4 weeks after SBRT. Every patient had renal cell carcinoma of clear cell pathology. Genomic DNA for TCR sequencing was prepared using the QIAamp DNA Blood Mini Kit (Qiagen). The analyses included just those samples that passed every quality control check.

Broad study findings and their caveats: Because pretreatment tumor biopsies were not available, the baseline intratumoral presence of clonotypes could not be determined. Changes in the blood repertoire were not tracked past 4 weeks after treatment. An increase in top tumor clonotypes in blood was observed from baseline to 2 weeks post-radiation, followed by contraction by 4 weeks, which was taken to suggest transient expansion of tumor-resident clones. With a single-armed trial design, the study had no way to address how radiation dose or scheduling affects the TCR repertoire.

The sequencing used blood, collected from a patient whose treatment included radiotherapy and nephrectomy. The source of this sequence is a man between 45 and 60 years old with renal cell carcinoma. The sequence links TRBV19 to TRBJ2-3, with 8 junctional bases fitting TRBD2. The bases read TGTGCCAGTAGCGCGGGTAGCGGGGCAGATACGCAGTATTTT. Translated, this is CASSAGSGADTQYF. The entire variable domain, with the stretches around the CDR3 drawn from the reference TRBV19 and TRBJ2-3 proteins, is DGGITQSPKYLFRKEGQNVTLSCEQNLNHDAMYWYRQDPGQGLRLIYYSQIVNDFQKGDIAEGYSVSREKKESFPLTVTSAQKNPTAFYLCASSAGSGADTQYFGPGTRLTVL.